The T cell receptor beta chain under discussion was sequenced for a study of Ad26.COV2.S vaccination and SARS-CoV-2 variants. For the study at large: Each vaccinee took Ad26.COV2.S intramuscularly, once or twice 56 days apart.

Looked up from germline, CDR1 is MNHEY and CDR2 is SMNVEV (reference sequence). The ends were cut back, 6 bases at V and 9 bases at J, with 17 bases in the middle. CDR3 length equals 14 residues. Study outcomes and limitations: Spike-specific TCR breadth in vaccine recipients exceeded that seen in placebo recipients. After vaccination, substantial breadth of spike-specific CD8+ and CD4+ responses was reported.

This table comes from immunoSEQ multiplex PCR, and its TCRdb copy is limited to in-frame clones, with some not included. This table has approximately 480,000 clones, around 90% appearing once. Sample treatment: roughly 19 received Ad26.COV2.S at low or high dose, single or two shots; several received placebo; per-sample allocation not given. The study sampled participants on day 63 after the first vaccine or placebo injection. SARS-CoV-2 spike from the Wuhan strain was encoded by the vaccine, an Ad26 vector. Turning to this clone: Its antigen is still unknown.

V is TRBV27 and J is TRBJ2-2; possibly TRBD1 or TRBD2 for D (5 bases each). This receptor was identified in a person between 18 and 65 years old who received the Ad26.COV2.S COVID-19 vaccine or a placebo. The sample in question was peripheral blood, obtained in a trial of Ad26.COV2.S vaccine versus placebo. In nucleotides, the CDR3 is TGTGCCAGCAGCCCGAGTCCCCGGGGCCGGGAGCTGTTTTTT. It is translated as CASSPSPRGRELFF.